This T cell receptor (beta chain) was retrieved from a study of T cells in narcolepsy. On the study more broadly: Healthy controls were enrolled alongside patients with narcolepsy type 1 or type 2.

General study results and limits: Blood of same and different patients, but not healthy controls, reportedly held recurring autoreactive clonotypes. Autoreactive HCRT-specific and TRIB2-specific clonotypes were marked in same-patient CSF-versus-blood CD4+ comparisons.

About this clone itself: What it binds is unknown.

Profiled with immunoSEQ multiplex PCR; TCRdb holds only in-frame clones, not every one. The sample consists of fewer than 35,000 clones, about 84% of them appearing once. The CDR3 totals 15 residues. J was trimmed by 4 bases and V by 4 bases; bases with no gene match: 3. Germline CDR1 MNHNS, CDR2 SASEGT. The chain carries TRBV6-1 and TRBJ2-2; TRBD2 matches 10 bases. The sequence derives from a human donor with narcolepsy. The sequencing input was CD45RA- memory CD4+ T cells from PBMCs. CDR3 in amino acids: CASSGTSGGTGELFF. The CDR3 nucleotides read TGTGCCAGCAGTGGGACTAGCGGAGGCACCGGGGAGCTGTTTTTT.